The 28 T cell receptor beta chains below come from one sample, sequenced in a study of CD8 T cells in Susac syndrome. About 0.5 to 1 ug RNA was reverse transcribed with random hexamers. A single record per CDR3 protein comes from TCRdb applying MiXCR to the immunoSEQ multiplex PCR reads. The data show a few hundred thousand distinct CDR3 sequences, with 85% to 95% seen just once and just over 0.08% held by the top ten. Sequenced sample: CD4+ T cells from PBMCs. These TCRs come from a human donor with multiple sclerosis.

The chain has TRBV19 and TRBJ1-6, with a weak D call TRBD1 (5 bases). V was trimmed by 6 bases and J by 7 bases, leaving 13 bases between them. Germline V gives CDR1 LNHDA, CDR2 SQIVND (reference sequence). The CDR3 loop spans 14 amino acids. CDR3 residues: CASSRKTENSPLHF. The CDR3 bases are TGTGCCAGTAGCAGGAAGACAGAGAATTCACCCCTCCACTTT.

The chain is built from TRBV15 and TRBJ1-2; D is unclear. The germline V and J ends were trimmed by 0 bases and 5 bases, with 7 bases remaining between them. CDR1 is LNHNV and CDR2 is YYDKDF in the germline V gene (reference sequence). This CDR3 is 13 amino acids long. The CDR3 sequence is CATSRDFHYGYTF. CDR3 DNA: TGTGCCACCAGCAGAGATTTCCATTATGGCTACACCTTC.

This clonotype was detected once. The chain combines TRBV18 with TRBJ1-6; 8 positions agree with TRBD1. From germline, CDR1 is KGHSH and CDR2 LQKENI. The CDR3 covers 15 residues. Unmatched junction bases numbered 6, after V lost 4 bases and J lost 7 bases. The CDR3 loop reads CASSQMDRANSPLHF. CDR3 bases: TGTGCCAGCTCACAAATGGACAGGGCAAATTCACCCCTCCACTTT.

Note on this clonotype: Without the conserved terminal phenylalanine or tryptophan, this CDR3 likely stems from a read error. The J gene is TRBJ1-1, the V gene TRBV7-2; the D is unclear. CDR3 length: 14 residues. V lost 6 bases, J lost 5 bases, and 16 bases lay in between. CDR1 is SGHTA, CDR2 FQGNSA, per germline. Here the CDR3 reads CASSLSTATTEAFL. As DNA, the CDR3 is TGTGCCAGCAGTCTTAGTACGGCTACTACTGAAGCTTTCCTT.

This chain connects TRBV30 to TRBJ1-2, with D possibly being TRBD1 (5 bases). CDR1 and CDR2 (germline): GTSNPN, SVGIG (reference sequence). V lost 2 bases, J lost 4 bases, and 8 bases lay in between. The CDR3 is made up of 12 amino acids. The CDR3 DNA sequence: TGTGCCTGGAGTAATCAGGGCTATGGCTACACCTTC. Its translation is CAWSNQGYGYTF.

The CDR3 DNA follows: TGTGCCACCAGCAGAGATGGGCAGGGGCCCTACTATGGCTACACCTTC. The encoded protein is CATSRDGQGPYYGYTF. The chain uses TRBV15 and TRBJ1-2, with D possibly TRBD1 on 6 matching bases. From germline, CDR1 is LNHNV and CDR2 YYDKDF (reference sequence). Trimming shortened V by 0 bases and J by 3 bases, and 14 bases separated the two germline ends. The CDR3 spans 16 residues.

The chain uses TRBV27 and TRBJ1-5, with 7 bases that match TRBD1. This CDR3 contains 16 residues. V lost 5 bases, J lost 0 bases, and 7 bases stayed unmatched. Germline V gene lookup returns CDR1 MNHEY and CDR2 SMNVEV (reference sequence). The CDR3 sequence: CASSPGQTTSNQPQHF. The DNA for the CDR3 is TGTGCCAGCAGTCCGGGACAGACTACTAGCAATCAGCCCCAGCATTTT.

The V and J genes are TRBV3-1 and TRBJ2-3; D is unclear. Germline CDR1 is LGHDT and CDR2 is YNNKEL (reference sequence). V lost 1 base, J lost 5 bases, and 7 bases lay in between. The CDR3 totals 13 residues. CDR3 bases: TGTGCCAGCAGCCAAGGCAGTCGAGATACGCAGTATTTT. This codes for CASSQGSRDTQYF.

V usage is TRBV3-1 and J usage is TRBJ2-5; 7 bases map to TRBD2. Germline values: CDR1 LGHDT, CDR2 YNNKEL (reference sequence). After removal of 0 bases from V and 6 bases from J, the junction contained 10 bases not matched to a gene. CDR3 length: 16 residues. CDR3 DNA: TGTGCCAGCAGCCAAGATTTGGTCCTAGCGGTGAAGACCCAGTACTTC. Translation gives CASSQDLVLAVKTQYF.

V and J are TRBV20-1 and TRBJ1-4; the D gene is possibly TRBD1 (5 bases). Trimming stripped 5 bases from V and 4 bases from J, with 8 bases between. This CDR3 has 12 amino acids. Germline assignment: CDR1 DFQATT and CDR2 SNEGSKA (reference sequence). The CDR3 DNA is TGCAGTGCTGACAGTGTTAATGAAAAACTGTTTTTT. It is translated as CSADSVNEKLFF.

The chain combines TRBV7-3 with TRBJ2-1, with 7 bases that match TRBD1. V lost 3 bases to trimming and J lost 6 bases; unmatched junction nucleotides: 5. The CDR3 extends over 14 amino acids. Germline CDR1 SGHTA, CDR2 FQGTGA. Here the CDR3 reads CASSFDRAINEQFF. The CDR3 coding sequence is TGTGCCAGCAGCTTCGACAGGGCCATCAATGAGCAGTTCTTC.

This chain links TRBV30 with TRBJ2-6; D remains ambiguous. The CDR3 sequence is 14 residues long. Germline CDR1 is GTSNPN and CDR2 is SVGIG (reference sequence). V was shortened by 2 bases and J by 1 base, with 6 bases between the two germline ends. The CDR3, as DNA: TGTGCCTGGAGTCTCGGGTCTGGGGCCAACGTCCTGACTTTC. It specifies CAWSLGSGANVLTF.

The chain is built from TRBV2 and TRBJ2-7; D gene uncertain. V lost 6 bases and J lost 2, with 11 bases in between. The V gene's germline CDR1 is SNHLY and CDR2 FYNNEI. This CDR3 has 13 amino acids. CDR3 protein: CASRLRQAYEQYV. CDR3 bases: TGTGCCAGCAGGTTGAGGCAAGCCTACGAGCAGTACGTC.

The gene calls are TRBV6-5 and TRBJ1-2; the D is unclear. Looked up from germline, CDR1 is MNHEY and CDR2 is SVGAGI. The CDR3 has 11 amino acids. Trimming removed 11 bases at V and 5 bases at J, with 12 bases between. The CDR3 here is CAANGGYGYTF. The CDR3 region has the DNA TGTGCCGCAAACGGAGGATATGGCTACACCTTC.

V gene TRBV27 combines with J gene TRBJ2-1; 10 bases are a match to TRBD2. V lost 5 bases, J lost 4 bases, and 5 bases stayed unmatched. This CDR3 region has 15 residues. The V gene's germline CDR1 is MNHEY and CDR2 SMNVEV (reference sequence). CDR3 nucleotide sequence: TGTGCCAGCAGTCCCAGCGGGGGGGCGTACAATGAGCAGTTCTTC. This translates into CASSPSGGAYNEQFF.

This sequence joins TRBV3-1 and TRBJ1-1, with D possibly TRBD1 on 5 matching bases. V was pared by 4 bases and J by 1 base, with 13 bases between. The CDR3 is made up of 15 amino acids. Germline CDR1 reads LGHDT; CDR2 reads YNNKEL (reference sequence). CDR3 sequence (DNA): TGTGCCAGCAGCCTTCCAGGGAGTCCGAACACTGAAGCTTTCTTT. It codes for CASSLPGSPNTEAFF.

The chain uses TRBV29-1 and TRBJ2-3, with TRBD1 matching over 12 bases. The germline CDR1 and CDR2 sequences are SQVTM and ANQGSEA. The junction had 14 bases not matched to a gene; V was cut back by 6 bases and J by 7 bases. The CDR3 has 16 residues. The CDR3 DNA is TGCAGCGTGGGGGCGGCCGGGACAGGGGGCACTAATACGCAGTATTTT. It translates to CSVGAAGTGGTNTQYF.

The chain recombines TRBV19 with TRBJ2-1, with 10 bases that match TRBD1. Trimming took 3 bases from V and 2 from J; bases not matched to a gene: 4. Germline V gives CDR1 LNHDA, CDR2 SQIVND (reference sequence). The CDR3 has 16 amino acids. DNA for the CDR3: TGTGCCAGTAGTATCCCCGGACAGGGGGCCTACAATGAGCAGTTCTTC. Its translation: CASSIPGQGAYNEQFF.

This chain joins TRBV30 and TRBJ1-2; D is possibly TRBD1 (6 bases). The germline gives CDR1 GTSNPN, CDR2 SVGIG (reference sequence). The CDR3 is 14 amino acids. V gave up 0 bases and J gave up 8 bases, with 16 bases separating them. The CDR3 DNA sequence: TGTGCCTGGAGTGTCGGGGGCGACCTGTACGGCTACACCTTC. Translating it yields CAWSVGGDLYGYTF.

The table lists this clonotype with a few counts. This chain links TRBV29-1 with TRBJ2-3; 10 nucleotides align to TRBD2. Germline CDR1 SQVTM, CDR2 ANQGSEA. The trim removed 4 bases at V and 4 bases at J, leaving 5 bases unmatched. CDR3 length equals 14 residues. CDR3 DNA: TGCAGCGTTGGAAGCGGGGGGGGCCCAGATACGCAGTATTTT. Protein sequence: CSVGSGGGPDTQYF.

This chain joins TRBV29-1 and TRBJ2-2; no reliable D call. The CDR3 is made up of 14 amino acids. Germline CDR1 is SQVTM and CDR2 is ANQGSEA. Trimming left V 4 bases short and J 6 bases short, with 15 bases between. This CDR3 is CSVVLQLDAGELFF. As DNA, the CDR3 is TGCAGCGTTGTATTACAGCTCGACGCCGGGGAGCTGTTTTTT.

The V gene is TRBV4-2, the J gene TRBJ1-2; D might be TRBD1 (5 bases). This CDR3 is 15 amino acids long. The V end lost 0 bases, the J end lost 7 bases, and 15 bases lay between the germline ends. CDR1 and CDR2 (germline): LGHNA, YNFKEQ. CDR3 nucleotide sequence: TGTGCCAGCAGCCAAGATGGGCAGGGAGGCACTGGCTACACCTTC. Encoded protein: CASSQDGQGGTGYTF.

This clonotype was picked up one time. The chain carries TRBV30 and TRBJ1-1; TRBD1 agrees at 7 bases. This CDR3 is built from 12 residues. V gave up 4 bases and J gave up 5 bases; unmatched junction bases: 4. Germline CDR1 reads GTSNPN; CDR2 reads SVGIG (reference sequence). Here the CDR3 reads CAWNNRGTEAFF. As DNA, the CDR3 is TGTGCCTGGAATAACAGGGGTACTGAAGCTTTCTTT.

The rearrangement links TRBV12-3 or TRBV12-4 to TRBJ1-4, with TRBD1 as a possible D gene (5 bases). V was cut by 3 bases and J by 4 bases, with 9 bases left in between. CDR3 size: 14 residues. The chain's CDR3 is CASSFGTGNEKLFF. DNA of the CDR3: TGTGCCAGCAGTTTCGGGACGGGTAATGAAAAACTGTTTTTT.

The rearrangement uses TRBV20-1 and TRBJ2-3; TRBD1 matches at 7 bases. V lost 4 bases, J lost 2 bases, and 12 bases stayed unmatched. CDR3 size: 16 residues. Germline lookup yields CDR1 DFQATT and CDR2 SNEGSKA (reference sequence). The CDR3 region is CSANPLGGYSTDTQYF. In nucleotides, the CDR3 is TGCAGTGCTAACCCCTTAGGGGGCTACTCCACAGATACGCAGTATTTT.

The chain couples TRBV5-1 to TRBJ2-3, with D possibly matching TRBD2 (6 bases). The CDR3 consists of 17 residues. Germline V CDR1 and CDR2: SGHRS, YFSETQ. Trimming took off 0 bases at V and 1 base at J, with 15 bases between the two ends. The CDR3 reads CASSLATYTGGTDTQYF. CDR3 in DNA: TGCGCCAGCAGCTTGGCCACGTATACGGGGGGCACAGATACGCAGTATTTT.

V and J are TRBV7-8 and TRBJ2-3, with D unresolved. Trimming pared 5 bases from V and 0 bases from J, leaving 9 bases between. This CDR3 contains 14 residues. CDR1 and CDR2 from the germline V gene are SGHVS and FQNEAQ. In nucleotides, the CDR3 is TGTGCCAGCAGCCCCCAGCGAAGCACAGATACGCAGTATTTT. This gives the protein CASSPQRSTDTQYF. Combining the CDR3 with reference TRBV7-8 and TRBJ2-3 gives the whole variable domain GAGVSQSPRYKVAKRGQDVALRCDPISGHVSLFWYQQALGQGPEFLTYFQNEAQLDKSGLPSDRFFAERPEGSVSTLKIQRTQQEDSAVYLCASSPQRSTDTQYFGPGTRLTVL.

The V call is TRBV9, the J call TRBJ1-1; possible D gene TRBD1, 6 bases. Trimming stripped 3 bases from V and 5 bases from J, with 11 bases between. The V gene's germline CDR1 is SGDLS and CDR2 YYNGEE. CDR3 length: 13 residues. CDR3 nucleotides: TGTGCCAGCAGCGCCGACAGGAGGACTGAAGCTTTCTTT. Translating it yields CASSADRRTEAFF.